The clone carrying this TCR beta chain turned up a few times. Antigen specificity is unknown. This entry belongs to a study of T-cell reconstitution after alpha-beta-depleted transplantation in children. Library preparation (for TCRbeta) was performed with unique molecular identifiers. TCRdb redid the calling of the PCR reads with MiXCR, one entry per CDR3 protein. The data hold approximately 220,000 distinct CDR3 sequences, with about 15% observed a single time. Study results and limitations: The study traced high day-60 TCRbeta diversity in some patients to surviving recipient T cells and thymic progenitors. T-cell counts and diversity at one year following transplant were attributed mainly to newly produced T cells. Where alpha-beta T cells came from about two months after transplant was reportedly several hundred expanded graft clones.

The CDR3 runs to 15 residues. The V gene's germline CDR1 is SGHTA and CDR2 FQGNSA. Trimming removed 2 bases from V and 1 base from J; junction bases left unmatched: 4. This material consisted of PBMCs, mostly from graft donor cells, taken 360 days after TCRalphabeta/CD19-depleted stem cell transplant. This sequence was found in a male patient between 2 and 15 years old who had a stem cell transplant for acute lymphoblastic leukemia, so the T cells may come from the graft donor. The V gene is TRBV7-2, the J gene TRBJ2-5; 7 nucleotides match TRBD2. The CDR3 region is CASSLYSGGQETQYF. For the CDR3, the DNA is TGTGCCAGCAGCTTATACTCGGGGGGCCAAGAGACCCAGTACTTC. The variable domain in full, with the rest retrieved from reference TRBV7-2 and TRBJ2-5, is GAGVSQSPSNKVTEKGKDVELRCDPISGHTALYWYRQSLGQGLEFLIYFQGNSAPDKSGLPSDRFSAERTGGSVSTLTIQRTQQEDSAVYLCASSLYSGGQETQYFGPGTRLLVL.